This TCR beta chain is drawn from a study of T cells in localized non-small cell lung cancer. Sequenced by immunoSEQ multiplex PCR; TCRdb stores in-frame clones only, minus some. This table has 5,200 or so clones, 65% to 90% appearing once. This clone was detected only a few times. This CDR3 comprises 14 residues. Germline V gives CDR1 MNHEY, CDR2 SMNVEV (reference sequence). V lost 7 bases to trimming and J lost 3 bases, with 13 bases between them. The V call is TRBV27, the J call TRBJ2-1; perhaps TRBD2 as D (5 bases). This clonotype was sampled from an older female donor with stage II lung adenocarcinoma. Sequenced material: peripheral blood mononuclear cells, taken before any cancer treatment. CDR3 nucleotide sequence: TGTGCCAGCACAACCGGAGGATTCTACAATGAGCAGTTCTTC. Translated, it gives CASTTGGFYNEQFF.